This T cell receptor (beta chain) was retrieved from a study of patients and donors after allogeneic stem cell transplantation. The CDR3 is 16 amino acids. Germline V gene sequence: CDR1 MDHEN, CDR2 SYDVKM. Trimming removed 5 bases from V and 4 bases from J; junction bases left unmatched: 8. One entry per CDR3 protein, called by TCRdb with MiXCR from the RT-PCR reads. This table holds 150,000 to 250,000 distinct CDR3 sequences, 41% found once. The specimen sequenced was blood, either unsorted or a sorted T cell fraction (not recorded which). The chain links TRBV28 to TRBJ1-5; 10 bases are shared with TRBD1. The receptor comes from a human donor who was either an allogeneic HSCT recipient or a stem cell or donor lymphocyte infusion donor (not recorded which). It is not recorded whose cells these are; they may come from a transplant donor. In DNA, the CDR3 is TGTGCCAGCAGTCAAAACCGGGACAGGGGTAATCAGCCCCAGCATTTT. Protein product: CASSQNRDRGNQPQHF. Full variable domain (missing parts from reference TRBV28 and TRBJ1-5): DVKVTQSSRYLVKRTGEKVFLECVQDMDHENMFWYRQDPGLGLRLIYFSYDVKMKEKGDIPEGYSVSREKKERFSLILESASTNQTSMYLCASSQNRDRGNQPQHFGDGTRLSIL.